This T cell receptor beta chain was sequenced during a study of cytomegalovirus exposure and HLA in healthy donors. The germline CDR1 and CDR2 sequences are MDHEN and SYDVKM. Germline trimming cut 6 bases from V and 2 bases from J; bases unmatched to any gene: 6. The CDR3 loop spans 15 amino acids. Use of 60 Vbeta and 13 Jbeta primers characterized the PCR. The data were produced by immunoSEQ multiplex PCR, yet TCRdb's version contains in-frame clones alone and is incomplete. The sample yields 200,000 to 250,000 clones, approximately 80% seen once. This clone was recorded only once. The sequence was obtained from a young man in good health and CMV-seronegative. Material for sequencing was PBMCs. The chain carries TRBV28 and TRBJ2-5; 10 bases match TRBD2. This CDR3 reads CASSQRGGGQETQYF. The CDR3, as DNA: TGTGCCAGCAGCCAGCGGGGGGGCGGACAAGAGACCCAGTACTTC.